The rows below give T cell receptor beta chains drawn from one sample of a study of blood T cell repertoires in COVID-19. The method was immunoSEQ multiplex PCR; TCRdb's version includes in-frame clones alone and lacks a portion of them. The sample carries 450,000 or so clones, around nine tenths recorded once. Sequencing was done on a sample of peripheral blood. These receptors all come from a man between 18 and 29 years old with COVID-19, enrolled during active disease. Each CDR3 is given with its conserved first and last residue. The D gene is left open where the match is weak. For some rows the clone size is stated as once, few or many, or as a class when expanded; others skip it.

CDR3nt	CDR3aa	abundance	d_gene	v_gene	j_gene
TGTGCCAGTAGTATAGATGGGGGGACTATCAACTATGGCTACACCTTC	CASSIDGGTINYGYTF	NA	NA	TRBV19	TRBJ1-2
TGCAGCGTCCGAATAGCGGGGGTGAACACCGGGGAGCTGTTTTTT	CSVRIAGVNTGELFF	NA	TRBD2	TRBV29-1	TRBJ2-2
TGCGCCAGCAGCACCGGACAGGGCAGAGGTTCACCCCTCCACTTT	CASSTGQGRGSPLHF	NA	TRBD1	TRBV5-1	TRBJ1-6
TGTGCCAGCAGCAGCAGCGGGGCCCTTACCTACAATGAGCAGTTCTTC	CASSSSGALTYNEQFF	NA	TRBD2	TRBV2	TRBJ2-1
TGTGCCAGCAGTTACCAGGGACTAGCGCCGGGGGACGAGCAGTACTTC	CASSYQGLAPGDEQYF	NA	TRBD2	TRBV6-5	TRBJ2-7
TGTGCCTGCACTAGGGAGGGAGGAAGCGATACGCAGTATTTT	CACTREGGSDTQYF	few	TRBD2	TRBV30	TRBJ2-3
TGCAGCGTTGAAAAAGCGGGAGGGCCAGATACGCAGTATTTT	CSVEKAGGPDTQYF	NA	TRBD2	TRBV29-1	TRBJ2-3
TGCGCCAGCAGCGATGAGGGGGCCTACTACGAGCAGTACTTC	CASSDEGAYYEQYF	NA	TRBD1	TRBV5-1	TRBJ2-7
TGCGCCAGCAAGGGTCCGGGAGCCACTGAAGCTTTCTTT	CASKGPGATEAFF	NA	NA	TRBV5-1	TRBJ1-1
TGCGCCAGCAGCCAAGTTTCCGGCAGGGTCGATGAAAAACTGTTTTTT	CASSQVSGRVDEKLFF	NA	NA	TRBV4-1	TRBJ1-4
TGTGCCAGCAGCGTCGTCGGGGAGACTGAAGCTTTCTTT	CASSVVGETEAFF	NA	NA	TRBV9	TRBJ1-1
TGTGCCAGCAGGGGAGGGCAGGGTGTATACGAGCAGTACTTC	CASRGGQGVYEQYF	NA	TRBD2	TRBV2	TRBJ2-7
TGTGCCAGCAGTACGCGATTCAATGAGCAGTTCTTC	CASSTRFNEQFF	NA	NA	TRBV6-5	TRBJ2-1
TGTGCCAGCCAGACAGGGGTTAACTATGGCTACACCTTC	CASQTGVNYGYTF	once	TRBD1	TRBV6-5	TRBJ1-2
TGTGCCAGCAGTTACTCCTTGGGACAGACTAATGAAAAACTGTTTTTT	CASSYSLGQTNEKLFF	NA	TRBD1	TRBV6-5	TRBJ1-4
TGTGCCAGCAGCTTAGCGGTGGTAGCGGGGGTCTCCGCCGAGCAGTACTTC	CASSLAVVAGVSAEQYF	few	TRBD2	TRBV7-9	TRBJ2-7
TGTGCCAGCAGTACCCGTCCGGGTTTTCACAATCAGCCCCAGCATTTT	CASSTRPGFHNQPQHF	NA	NA	TRBV25-1	TRBJ1-5
TGTGCCAGCAGCTTAGGGAGGAGCACAGATACGCAGTATTTT	CASSLGRSTDTQYF	NA	NA	TRBV11-3	TRBJ2-3
TGTGCCAGCAGTCTCCGTGAAGCGGGAATATACGGCACAGATACGCAGTATTTT	CASSLREAGIYGTDTQYF	NA	TRBD2	TRBV27	TRBJ2-3
TGTGCCACACCGGGACTTCCGGGACAGGGGGTCTATGGCTACACCTTC	CATPGLPGQGVYGYTF	once	TRBD1	TRBV28	TRBJ1-2
TGTGCCAGCAGCCCCCCCCGGGACTACAATGAGCAGTTCTTC	CASSPPRDYNEQFF	NA	NA	TRBV7-9	TRBJ2-1
TGTGCCAGCACCAAGGAGGGGGCGGATGGCTACACCTTC	CASTKEGADGYTF	NA	TRBD1	TRBV6-6	TRBJ1-2
TGCGCCAGCAGCTTGTCCCGGGAGACAGATACGCAGTATTTT	CASSLSRETDTQYF	NA	NA	TRBV5-1	TRBJ2-3
TGCGCCAGCAGCTTGGGGACAGGGGATCAGCCCCAGCATTTT	CASSLGTGDQPQHF	NA	TRBD1	TRBV5-1	TRBJ1-5
TGCGCCGACACGGGGGTTTCCCGTCAGCCCCAGCATTTT	CADTGVSRQPQHF	NA	NA	TRBV10-1	TRBJ1-5
TGTGCCAGCAGCTCCAGTAATGAAAAACTGTTTTTT	CASSSSNEKLFF	NA	NA	TRBV9	TRBJ1-4
TGTGCCAGCAGTTTTTCCAGGGCAAATTCACCCCTCCACTTT	CASSFSRANSPLHF	NA	NA	TRBV2	TRBJ1-6
TGTGCCAGCAGTGAATTAGGACAGTACACTGAAGCTTTCTTT	CASSELGQYTEAFF	NA	NA	TRBV6-1	TRBJ1-1
TGTGCCAGCAGCTTAAGGGGATTAAATGAGCAGTTCTTC	CASSLRGLNEQFF	once	NA	TRBV7-9	TRBJ2-1
TGTGCCAGCAGCCCTTCGGGCGGGTCTGAGACCCAGTACTTC	CASSPSGGSETQYF	NA	NA	TRBV3-1/TRBV3-2	TRBJ2-5
TGTGCCAGCAGCTTGAAGAGACAGGGGGCGAAGGGACAGCCCCAGCATTTT	CASSLKRQGAKGQPQHF	NA	TRBD1	TRBV27	TRBJ1-5
TGTGCCAGCAGCTTAGTCGCGGTACAGAACACTGAAGCTTTCTTT	CASSLVAVQNTEAFF	NA	NA	TRBV7-6	TRBJ1-1